These T cell receptor beta chains were read from a single sample in a study of blood T cell repertoires in COVID-19. Only in-frame clones appear in the TCRdb table, and some are missing; sequencing was by immunoSEQ multiplex PCR. The table shows 110,000 or so clones, with about 88% occurring only once. The specimen sequenced was peripheral blood. The receptors here all came from a woman in her 70s who had recovered from COVID-19. Each CDR3 is given without its conserved first and last residue.

V gene	CDR3 protein
TRBV19	ASSSRDRGRTTNEKLF
TRBV28	ASSFLPYNSPLH
TRBV4-2	ASSQEFGDTSGANVLT
TRBV5-4	ASRAAGADTQY
TRBV11-2	ASSLVGKRVEQY
TRBV12-3/TRBV12-4	ASSQNYGYT
TRBV11-2	ASSPLGGTLGETQY
TRBV21-1	ASSKRRPSYNEQF
TRBV24-1	ATSEGAQGGTQY
TRBV28	ASSLGGWDVLT
TRBV6-4	ASSDPSRVKNEQF
TRBV7-9	ASSLNRGDNQPQH
TRBV7-9	ATRQGASNYGYT
TRBV7-3	ASSPGTSGKMEETQY
TRBV7-9	ASLTGTSGPHLSYNEQF
TRBV19	ASSAGQGIMSGYT
TRBV7-3	ASSPDTGKNTGELF
TRBV2	ASTGDTKAGHT
TRBV3-1/TRBV3-2	ASSQEVVTLREQY
TRBV28	ASSSLGGGQDGRYEQY
TRBV4-3	ASSQEPGVYGYT
TRBV5-1	ASSLASNPGELF
TRBV7-2	ASSLRETEAF
TRBV6-2/TRBV6-3	ASSRGQGAAQY
TRBV19	ASSNLRDRARQPQH
TRBV7-2	ASSLASGRPNEQY
TRBV9	ASSVGGLTGELF
TRBV5-8	ASSLIRSSYNEQF
TRBV19	ASTKTGGPNQPQH
TRBV28	ASSLSLLAVNRQYTQY
TRBV27	ASSFDWREGLGDEQY
TRBV6-5	ASSSNPEGLDEQY
TRBV30	AWRTGAGNTEAF
TRBV27	ASQGDTGELF
TRBV5-1	ASSLGTAQETQY
TRBV5-1	ASSPLLETGASSPLH
TRBV7-6	ASSSYPGGGGGYEQF
TRBV19	ASSIGWTSGNAETQY
TRBV11-2	ASSLGTSLSKNIQY
TRBV6-2/TRBV6-3	ASSYSSAGGQETQY
TRBV7-2	ASSLRGMDTEAF
TRBV30	AWSIGWRGQGYEQY
TRBV7-2	ASSLAGTIQETQY
TRBV10-1	ASSPRGEGYSNQPQH
TRBV5-1	ASSLEGTIGGYT
TRBV7-2	ASSLAGVGTDTQY
TRBV12-3/TRBV12-4	ASSTGLGEKLF
TRBV4-3	ASSQEVDGGGDTQY
TRBV7-3	ASSSTGTGSQETQY
TRBV4-2	ASSQGGDYGYT
TRBV6-1	ASSEAGGAHSYNEQF
TRBV10-3	AISESWSDSGNTIY
TRBV3-1/TRBV3-2	ASSQSLGNTIY
TRBV7-2	ASSLGRTAYEQY
TRBV28	ASGGTDTQY